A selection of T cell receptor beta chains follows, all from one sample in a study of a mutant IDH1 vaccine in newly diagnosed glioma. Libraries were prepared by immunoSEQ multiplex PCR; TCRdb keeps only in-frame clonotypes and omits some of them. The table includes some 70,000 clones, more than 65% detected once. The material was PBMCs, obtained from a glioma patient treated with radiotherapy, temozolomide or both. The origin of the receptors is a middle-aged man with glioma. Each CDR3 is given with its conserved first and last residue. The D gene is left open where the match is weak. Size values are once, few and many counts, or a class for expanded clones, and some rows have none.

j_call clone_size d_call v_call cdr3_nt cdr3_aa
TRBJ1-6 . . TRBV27 TGTGCCAGCAGAATCCAGGGCTCCTATAATTCACCCCTCCACTTT CASRIQGSYNSPLHF
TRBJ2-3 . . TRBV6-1 TGTGCCAGCAGTCCGAGGGATACGCAGTATTTT CASSPRDTQYF
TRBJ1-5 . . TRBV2 TGTGCCAGCAGTCCTTGGGGCGGCAATCAGCCCCAGCATTTT CASSPWGGNQPQHF
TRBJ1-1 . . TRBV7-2 TGCGCCAGCAGCCATAGGGTGTTCACTGAAGCTTTCTTT CASSHRVFTEAFF
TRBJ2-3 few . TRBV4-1 TGCGCCAGCAGCCAGAGAGGTGCGGATACGCAGTATTTT CASSQRGADTQYF
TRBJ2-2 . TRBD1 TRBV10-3 TGTGCCGGGGGACAGGGGGGATCCGGGGAGCTGTTTTTT CAGGQGGSGELFF
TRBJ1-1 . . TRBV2 TGTGCCAGCACCCAAGGAGAGAACACTGAAGCTTTCTTT CASTQGENTEAFF
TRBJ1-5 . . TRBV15 TGTGCCACCAGCCGGCAGGATCAGCCCCAGCATTTT CATSRQDQPQHF
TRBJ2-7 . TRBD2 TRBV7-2 TGTGCCAGCAGCCCGGGACTAGATTGGTACGAGCAGTACTTC CASSPGLDWYEQYF
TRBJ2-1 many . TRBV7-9 TGTGCCAGCAGCGTTCGGACAGCCCGAGTTACTTACAATGAGCAGTTCTTC CASSVRTARVTYNEQFF
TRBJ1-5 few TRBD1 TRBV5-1 TGCGCCAGCAGCTATGGACAGGGCAACAATCAGCCCCAGCATTTT CASSYGQGNNQPQHF
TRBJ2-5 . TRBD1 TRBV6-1 TGTGCCAGCTTTAACAGGGGCCGAGAGACCCAGTACTTC CASFNRGRETQYF
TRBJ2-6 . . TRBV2 TGTGCCAGCAGCACCATGTACTCTGGGGCCAACGTCCTGACTTTC CASSTMYSGANVLTF
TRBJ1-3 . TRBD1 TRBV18 TGTGCCAGCTCACCTAGTAGGGGGCCTGGAAACACCATATATTTT CASSPSRGPGNTIYF
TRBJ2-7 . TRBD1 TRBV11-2 TGTGCCAGCAGCTTAGTACAGGGGTACGAGCAGTACTTC CASSLVQGYEQYF
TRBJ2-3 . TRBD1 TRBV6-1 TGTGCCAGCAGTGAGACAGGGGACACAGATACGCAGTATTTT CASSETGDTDTQYF
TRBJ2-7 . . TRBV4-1 TGCGCCAGCAGCCAAAGTGACCACTACGAGCAGTACTTC CASSQSDHYEQYF
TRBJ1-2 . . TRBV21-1 TGTGCCAGCAGCAAAGCATGGCGGCGCGGCTACACCTTC CASSKAWRRGYTF
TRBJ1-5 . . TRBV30 TGTGCCTGGAGTGCAGTCAGCAATCAGCCCCAGCATTTT CAWSAVSNQPQHF
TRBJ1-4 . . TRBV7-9 TGTGCCAGCAGCTTGGACGCAACTAATGAAAAACTGTTTTTT CASSLDATNEKLFF
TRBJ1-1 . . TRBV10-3 TGTGCCATCAGCGATAGAGGGAACACTGAAGCTTTCTTT CAISDRGNTEAFF
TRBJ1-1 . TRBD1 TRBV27 TGTGCCAGCAGTTACAGGGGAGAAGGGACTGAAGCTTTCTTT CASSYRGEGTEAFF
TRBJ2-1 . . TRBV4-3 TGCGCCAGCAGCCAAAGGCCCTACAATGAGCAGTTCTTC CASSQRPYNEQFF
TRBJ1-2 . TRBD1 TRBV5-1 TGCGCCAGCAGCTTGGCGGGGACAGAGCTTGGCTACACCTTC CASSLAGTELGYTF
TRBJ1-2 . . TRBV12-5 TGTGCTAGTGGTTTGGGGGCAGACAGCTCCTATGGCTACACCTTC CASGLGADSSYGYTF
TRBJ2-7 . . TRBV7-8 TGTGCCAGCAGCTTATTGGGAGGCACCTCCTACGAGCAGTACTTC CASSLLGGTSYEQYF
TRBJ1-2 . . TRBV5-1 TGCGCCAGCAGCTCCGCTAATGGTAACTATGGCTACACCTTC CASSSANGNYGYTF
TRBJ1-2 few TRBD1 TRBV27 TGTGCCAGCAGTCGGGAAGGGGGCGAGGTTGGCTACACCTTC CASSREGGEVGYTF
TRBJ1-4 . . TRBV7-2 TGTGCCAGCAGCTTAGGGTGGGGGGCAGCTAATGAAAAACTGTTTTTT CASSLGWGAANEKLFF
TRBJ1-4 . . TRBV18 TGTGCCAGCTCACCAACGGTTGCAACTAATGAAAAACTGTTTTTT CASSPTVATNEKLFF
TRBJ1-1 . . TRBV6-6 TGTGCCAGCGTTCGGGGGAACACTGAAGCTTTCTTT CASVRGNTEAFF
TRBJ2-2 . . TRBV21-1 TGTGCCAGCAGCAAAGAGGCGGGGGGGGAGCTGTTTTTT CASSKEAGGELFF
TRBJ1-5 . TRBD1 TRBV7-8 TGTGCCAGCAGCCGGACAGGGAATCAGCCCCAGCATTTT CASSRTGNQPQHF
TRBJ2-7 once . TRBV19 TGTGCCAGTTCCATCTCCAACGCAGGGTCCTACGAGCAGTACTTC CASSISNAGSYEQYF
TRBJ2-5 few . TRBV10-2 TGCGCCAGCAGCCCCAAGGGGAGACAAGAGACCCAGTACTTC CASSPKGRQETQYF
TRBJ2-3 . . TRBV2 TGTGCCAGCAGTGAAGGGGCAGATACGCAGTATTTT CASSEGADTQYF
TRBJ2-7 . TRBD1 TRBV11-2 TGTGCCAGCAGCCGGGACAGGTTATCCTACGAGCAGTACTTC CASSRDRLSYEQYF
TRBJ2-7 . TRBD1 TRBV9 TGTGCCAGCAGCGAAGGGACAGGGCAGTACGAGCAGTACTTC CASSEGTGQYEQYF
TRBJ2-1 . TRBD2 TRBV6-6 TGTGCCAGCGCCTGGAGGGACGCCGGGGGGAATGAGCAGTTCTTC CASAWRDAGGNEQFF
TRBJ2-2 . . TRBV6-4 TGTGCCAGCAGTGACAAGAACACCGGGGAGCTGTTTTTT CASSDKNTGELFF
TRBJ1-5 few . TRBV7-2 TGTGCCAGCAGCCGTGAGAAGGGCCAGCCCCAGCATTTT CASSREKGQPQHF
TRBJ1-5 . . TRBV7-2 TGTGCCAGCAGCTTGCACAGAGCCTTAGCCCCTCAGCCCCAGCATTTT CASSLHRALAPQPQHF
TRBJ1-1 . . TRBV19 TGTGCCAGTAGTGCAGGGGTCCCGGGCGCTGAAGCTTTCTTT CASSAGVPGAEAFF
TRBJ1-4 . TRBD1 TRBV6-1 TGTGCCAGCCTCAGGGGGGTAGGTGAAAAACTGTTTTTT CASLRGVGEKLFF
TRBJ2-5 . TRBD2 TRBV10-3 TGTGCCATCAGCGGACTAGCGGGGGGCAAAGAGCGGGAGACCCAGTACTTC CAISGLAGGKERETQYF
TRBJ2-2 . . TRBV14 TGTGCCAGCAGCTGGAACACCGGGGAGCTGTTTTTT CASSWNTGELFF